This T cell receptor (beta chain) was documented in a study of T cell responses to AZD1222 COVID-19 vaccine. Notes on this clone: What it binds is not known.

Findings and caveats of the study: Baseline seropositives among AZD1222 recipients totaled only five to seven. Donor demographics were predominantly white British with a female majority; clonal diversity may be underestimated. Researchers report vaccine-associated CD4 TCRs spanning spike, with dominance at 160-218 and 743-854.

Assay used: immunoSEQ multiplex PCR; TCRdb lists only in-frame clones, some missing. The sample shows under 20,000 clones, around four fifths of them seen only once. Trimming removed 7 bases at V and 4 bases at J, with 6 bases between. CDR3 length: 11 amino acids. Some second doses came at about 4 weeks and others at about 12 weeks; these were pooled. The receptor was isolated from an adult who received the AZD1222 COVID-19 vaccine. The sample consisted of peripheral blood, taken 28 days after the second AZD1222 dose. The chain has TRBV12-3 or TRBV12-4 and TRBJ2-3; D uncertain. The CDR3 reads CASKLADTQYF. DNA of the CDR3: TGTGCCAGCAAATTGGCAGATACGCAGTATTTT.